This T cell receptor beta chain is drawn from a study of T cell changes during pregnancy in multiple sclerosis. Sequencing used immunoSEQ multiplex PCR; TCRdb keeps in-frame clones, though not all of them. The sample records about 49,000 clones, about 90% being singletons. CDR1 is LNHDA, CDR2 SQIVND, per germline (reference sequence). V lost 5 bases to trimming and J lost 5 bases; unmatched junction nucleotides: 5. The length of the CDR3 is 14 residues. This sequence joins TRBV19 and TRBJ2-7, with 11 positions matching TRBD1. The source material was peripheral blood, sampled after pregnancy. The sequence was collected from a female donor in good health, enrolled as a control in a pregnancy study. The DNA for the CDR3 is TGTGCCAGTAGTGCGGACAGGGGGCGCGACGAGCAGTACTTC. This sequence encodes CASSADRGRDEQYF.